This T cell receptor beta chain comes out of a study of PD-1 blockade in classical Hodgkin lymphoma. The overall study: Intravenous nivolumab at 3 mg/kg was given to patients every 2 weeks.

Details on this clone: The antigen is unknown.

The V end lost 0 bases, the J end lost 6 bases, and 2 bases lay between the germline ends. CDR1 MGHRA and CDR2 YSYEKL come from the germline V gene. This CDR3 spans 12 amino acids. Here immunoSEQ multiplex PCR was the method, and the copy in TCRdb shows in-frame clones only, minus some. This sample has over 85,000 clones, with approximately 94% found just once. Time point indicated: cycle 4 day 1 (C4D1), after 6 weeks of nivolumab. Every single patient, without exception, relapsed after autologous stem cell transplantation, and brentuximab vedotin exposure varied. Study conclusions and caveats: Among the patients, those starting nivolumab under 1 year after ASCT were excluded.

The chain uses TRBV4-1 and TRBJ1-4; D call uncertain. This specimen was peripheral blood mononuclear cells (PBMCs), taken before the fourth cycle of nivolumab. The TCR sequence derives from a human donor with classical Hodgkin lymphoma. In DNA form, the CDR3 reads TGCGCCAGCAGCCAAGATTATGAAAAACTGTTTTTT. It yields the protein CASSQDYEKLFF.